This T cell receptor beta chain was profiled in a study of T cell changes during pregnancy in multiple sclerosis. The repertoire was sequenced with immunoSEQ multiplex PCR; TCRdb's copy has only in-frame clones and lacks some. Of more than 65,000 clones listed, roughly 93% are singletons. Germline trimming cut 4 bases from V and 2 bases from J; bases unmatched to any gene: 2. The V gene's germline CDR1 is WNHNN and CDR2 SYGVQD (reference sequence). The CDR3 extends over 13 amino acids. The sequence derives from a female donor with multiple sclerosis, enrolled in a pregnancy study. The V gene is TRBV10-1, the J gene TRBJ2-7, with TRBD1 identical over 7 bases. Sequenced here: peripheral blood, sampled in the first trimester of pregnancy. The CDR3 nucleotides are TGCGCCAGCAGTGGGGACAGTCCCTACGAGCAGTACTTC. Its protein product is CASSGDSPYEQYF.